Given below is one T cell receptor beta chain in context. The data were produced by immunoSEQ multiplex PCR, yet TCRdb's version contains in-frame clones alone and is incomplete. The top ten hold 5% to 6% of the sample, which has approximately 350,000 clones, under 85% seen once. This specimen belongs to a study of blood T cell repertoires in COVID-19. Overall study context: COVID-19 samples, acute and convalescent, were from the United States, Italy and Spain. PBMCs, B-cell-depleted T cells, or T cells were the source of the cDNA or gDNA that made up the material.

J was trimmed by 2 bases and V by 6 bases; bases with no gene match: 7. The CDR3 is 14 residues long. CDR1 MNHEY and CDR2 SVGAGI come from the germline V gene. Participant age was 18 to 89 years, and participants resided in approximately 25 US areas. Cohort placement rested on clinical history that participants reported themselves. The chain combines TRBV6-5 with TRBJ2-7, with 7 bases matching TRBD1. Sequencing used PBMCs or T cells enriched from blood (not recorded which). This sequence was found in a woman in her fifties or sixties who had recovered from COVID-19. CDR3 loop: CASSKSGTAYEQYF. Written as DNA, the CDR3 is TGTGCCAGCAGCAAATCCGGGACAGCCTACGAGCAGTACTTC.